This T cell receptor (beta chain) was observed in a study of T cell responses to AZD1222 COVID-19 vaccine. Study results and caveats: Donors were chiefly white British, with a greater number of females, and clonal diversity was perhaps underestimated. Spike regions recognized by vaccine-associated CD4 TCRs spanned the protein, led by 160-218 and 743-854.

The CDR3 runs to 14 residues. V shed 1 base and J shed 1 base, with 4 bases lying between them. CDR1 and CDR2 (germline): MDHEN, SYDVKM. In regard to this clone: Its antigen is currently unknown.

TCRdb keeps only in-frame clones here, not all; method: immunoSEQ multiplex PCR. The sample yields approximately 140,000 clones, more than 85% seen once. The V and J genes are TRBV28 and TRBJ2-2; no clear D. This clonotype was obtained from an adult in good health. Sequencing used peripheral blood, obtained on day 0 of MenACWY control vaccination. CDR3 amino acids: CASSLYGNTGELFF. As DNA, the CDR3 is TGTGCCAGCAGTTTATACGGGAACACCGGGGAGCTGTTTTTT.